The 5 T cell receptor beta chains reported below all come from one sample, sequenced in a study of T cell responses to AZD1222 COVID-19 vaccine. Clones were read by immunoSEQ multiplex PCR, and TCRdb kept only the in-frame ones, dropping some. The table lists some 60,000 clones, roughly 80% of them singletons. The sample here was peripheral blood, taken 28 days after the second AZD1222 dose. Receptors originate from an adult who received the AZD1222 COVID-19 vaccine.

The chain carries TRBV18 and TRBJ2-5; 8 bases align to TRBD2. The length of the CDR3 is 15 residues. Germline loops: CDR1 KGHSH, CDR2 LQKENI. The junction had 7 bases not matched to a gene; V was cut back by 5 bases and J by 2 bases. This CDR3 is CASSSGTSVQETQYF. CDR3 sequence (DNA): TGTGCCAGCTCATCCGGGACTAGTGTACAAGAGACCCAGTACTTC.

This clone was counted a single time. The J gene is TRBJ2-3, the V gene TRBV28, with a weak D call TRBD2 (5 bases). The CDR3 totals 14 residues. From germline, CDR1 is MDHEN and CDR2 SYDVKM. The ends were cut back, 5 bases at V and 0 bases at J, with 9 bases in the middle. Here the CDR3 reads CASSTPGSTDTQYF. In DNA, the CDR3 is TGTGCCAGCAGTACCCCGGGGAGCACAGATACGCAGTATTTT.

As for this clone: Other DNA sequences in this sample translate to the same CDR3. The CDR3 sequence: CASSSNYGYTF. CDR3 coding DNA: TGTGCCAGCAGTAGCAACTATGGCTACACCTTC. The rearrangement links TRBV28 to TRBJ1-2; D gene uncertain. The V and J ends lost 5 bases and 2 bases respectively, with 3 bases between them. The CDR3 spans 11 residues. Germline V lookup: CDR1 MDHEN, CDR2 SYDVKM.

The rearrangement uses TRBV19 and TRBJ1-5; D ambiguous. CDR1 and CDR2 from the germline V gene are LNHDA and SQIVND (reference sequence). Deletions cut 3 bases from V and 6 bases from J, with 9 bases between. The length of the CDR3 is 13 residues. DNA of the CDR3: TGTGCCAGTAGTATCGAAGGTTTTCAGCCCCAGCATTTT. This sequence encodes CASSIEGFQPQHF.

V and J are TRBV29-1 and TRBJ1-4; TRBD1 matches at 8 bases. V lost 6 bases and J lost 8; bases outside the gene matches: 14. CDR3 length: 15 amino acids. Germline loops: CDR1 SQVTM, CDR2 ANQGSEA. CDR3 nucleotides: TGCAGCGTGGCCCTGTGGACAGGGAGAGGGGAAAAACTGTTTTTT. Translating it yields CSVALWTGRGEKLFF.